Included here is one TCR beta chain sequence, with context. The sample is drawn from a study of blood T cell repertoires in COVID-19. Produced via immunoSEQ multiplex PCR; TCRdb's table is partial and in-frame only. The table records 60,000 to 90,000 clones, 70% to 90% of them present only once. The clonotype was recovered from a human donor in a cohort sampled during active COVID-19. Sequencing was done on a sample of peripheral blood.

Here the CDR3 DNA reads TGTGCCAGCGGAGGACGGGAGACCTACGAGCAGTACTTC. This sequence encodes CASGGRETYEQYF. The chain has TRBV6-5 and TRBJ2-7; possible D gene TRBD2, 6 bases. Trimming removed 8 bases from V and 2 bases from J, with 13 bases in between. This CDR3 comprises 13 residues. The V gene's germline CDR1 is MNHEY and CDR2 SVGAGI.